This T cell receptor (beta chain) was observed in a study of lymphopenia after photon versus proton radiotherapy. This clone was picked up one time. The antigen is undetermined. This CDR3 spans 15 amino acids. Germline values: CDR1 MNHNS, CDR2 SASEGT. V was trimmed by 2 bases and J by 0 bases, leaving 10 bases between them. The table came from immunoSEQ multiplex PCR; TCRdb's copy has only in-frame clones and leaves some out. This repertoire shows some 30,000 clones, 75% to 90% found once; its top ten account for roughly 15%. General observations from the study: Under photons, naive T cells and diversity fell while effector/memory populations rose. Survival link was tested only in deceased patients; proton benefit remains a possibility. After the lymphocyte nadir, photon-treated repertoires showed oligoclonal expansion, especially of CD8+ Temra cells. In patients who died, overall survival fell as post-nadir TCR diversity dropped more.

The TCR comes from a woman in her seventies with pancreatic cancer. The specimen was peripheral blood, collected from a patient treated with proton-based radiotherapy. The chain links TRBV6-1 to TRBJ1-1; D not resolved. CDR3 amino acids: CASSELRGMNTEAFF. CDR3 in DNA: TGTGCCAGCAGTGAATTGCGGGGAATGAACACTGAAGCTTTCTTT.